These 17 T cell receptor beta chains were all obtained from the same sample, sequenced in a study of T-cell reconstitution after alpha-beta-depleted transplantation in children. The study, taken as a whole, reports: Once a year had passed after transplant, T-cell counts and diversity came mostly from newly produced T cells.

Unique molecular identifiers featured in how the TCRbeta library was prepared. MiXCR, run by TCRdb on the PCR reads, gives a single entry per CDR3 protein. Here the sample spans some 300,000 distinct CDR3 sequences, roughly 7.8% being singletons. The antigens for these receptors are not known. This material consisted of peripheral blood, taken 360 days after TCRalphabeta/CD19-depleted stem cell transplant. These receptor sequences come from a female patient aged 2-10 years who had a stem cell transplant for Fanconi anemia, so the T cells may come from the graft donor.

This clonotype was counted only a few times. V and J are TRBV5-1 and TRBJ1-3, with TRBD1 as a possible D gene (6 bases). The CDR3 runs 16 residues. V was pared by 5 bases and J by 0 bases, with 15 bases between. Germline loops: CDR1 SGHRS, CDR2 YFSETQ. This CDR3 reads CASSRGQSLSGNTIYF. The CDR3 DNA sequence: TGCGCCAGCAGTCGTGGACAGTCCCTCTCTGGAAACACCATATATTTT.

This clonotype was recorded many times. The chain is built from TRBV4-2 and TRBJ2-3; D is unclear. This CDR3 contains 14 residues. V was pared by 1 base and J by 2 bases, with 7 bases between. Looked up from germline, CDR1 is LGHNA and CDR2 is YNFKEQ. DNA of the CDR3: TGTGCCAGCAGCCAAGCTACCACCACAGATACGCAGTATTTT. Translation gives CASSQATTTDTQYF.

This clonotype was counted between two and nine times. The genes are TRBV5-1 and TRBJ1-1; TRBD1 might be the D (5 bases). V gave up 4 bases and J gave up 5 bases, with 21 bases separating them. CDR3 size: 16 residues. Germline loops: CDR1 SGHRS, CDR2 YFSETQ. For the CDR3, the DNA is TGCGCCAGCAGCCCGGGGTCGGGGGTATTAATAACTGAAGCTTTCTTT. It codes for CASSPGSGVLITEAFF.

In this sample, this clonotype turned up many times. V and J are TRBV6-2 or TRBV6-3 and TRBJ2-1, with TRBD2 identical over 10 bases. This CDR3 is built from 19 residues. Germline loops: CDR1 MNHEY, CDR2 SVGEGT. The V segment lost 2 bases and the J segment 0 bases; nucleotides outside the gene matches: 10. CDR3 loop: CASSYRMGLAMSSYNEQFF. DNA for the CDR3: TGTGCCAGCAGTTACCGGATGGGACTAGCGATGAGCTCCTACAATGAGCAGTTCTTC.

This clonotype was observed at least ten times. The chain uses TRBV7-3 and TRBJ1-1; possible D gene TRBD1, 5 bases. The CDR3 sequence is 14 residues long. The V gene lost 0 bases and the J gene lost 1 base, with 6 bases spanning the gap. Germline V gene data show CDR1 as SGHTA and CDR2 as FQGTGA. The CDR3 nucleotides read TGTGCCAGCAGCTTAACTGGGGGGAACACTGAAGCTTTCTTT. Amino acids: CASSLTGGNTEAFF.

This chain connects TRBV20-1 to TRBJ2-5; D might be TRBD2 (7 bases). Trimming pared 2 bases from V and 2 bases from J, leaving 12 bases between. This CDR3 is 14 amino acids long. Germline loops: CDR1 DFQATT, CDR2 SNEGSKA (reference sequence). CDR3 region: CSARRGAWQETQYF. The CDR3 nucleotides are TGCAGTGCTAGACGGGGGGCGTGGCAAGAGACCCAGTACTTC.

The V and J genes are TRBV7-9 and TRBJ2-1; 9 positions match TRBD2. The CDR3 contains 13 residues. With 4 bases clipped from V and 12 bases from J, the junction kept 7 bases outside the gene matches. The germline gives CDR1 SEHNR, CDR2 FQNEAQ (reference sequence). CDR3 sequence reads: CASSYLAGNGQFF. CDR3 sequence (DNA): TGTGCCAGCAGCTATCTAGCGGGGAACGGGCAGTTCTTC.

This clonotype was detected only once. The chain carries TRBV20-1 and TRBJ2-1; the D gene could be TRBD1 or TRBD2 (6 bases each). Germline V gene sequence: CDR1 DFQATT, CDR2 SNEGSKA (reference sequence). CDR3 length: 18 residues. The CDR3, as DNA: TGCAGCACACCCGGGGGCTACATAGCCCAGGAGGCCTACAATGAGCAGTTCTTC. Translated: CSTPGGYIAQEAYNEQFF.

This clonotype showed up just a few times. V usage is TRBV6-5 and J usage is TRBJ2-1, with 10 bases identical to TRBD2. V dropped 0 bases and J dropped 3; count of bases not matched to a gene: 2. The V gene's germline CDR1 is MNHEY and CDR2 SVGAGI. The CDR3 is made up of 16 amino acids. In nucleotides, the CDR3 is TGTGCCAGCAGTTACTCGGGACTAGCGAACTACAATGAGCAGTTCTTC. Its translation: CASSYSGLANYNEQFF.

This rearrangement joins TRBV11-2 to TRBJ2-7; TRBD2 is a possible D gene (6 bases). CDR1 SGHAT and CDR2 FQNNGV come from the germline V gene. The CDR3 extends over 18 amino acids. With 0 bases removed from V and 0 bases from J, the gap between germline ends came to 18 bases. The DNA for the CDR3 is TGTGCCAGCAGCTTAGAGGGGGGATATGGCGGGATCTCCTACGAGCAGTACTTC. This translates into CASSLEGGYGGISYEQYF.

This clonotype occurred many times. The chain couples TRBV20-1 to TRBJ2-7; the match to TRBD2 covers 7 bases. The trim removed 5 bases at V and 2 bases at J, leaving 9 bases unmatched. Germline CDR1 is DFQATT and CDR2 is SNEGSKA (reference sequence). The CDR3 consists of 14 residues. In DNA form, the CDR3 reads TGCAGTGCTTCAGCGGGGCGACCTACCTACGAGCAGTACTTC. This encodes CSASAGRPTYEQYF.

Ten or more counts support this clonotype. V usage is TRBV5-1 and J usage is TRBJ2-5; 11 nucleotides match TRBD2. The V and J ends lost 4 bases and 4 bases, in that order; junction bases with no gene match: 6. The CDR3 has 15 amino acids. Germline lookup yields CDR1 SGHRS and CDR2 YFSETQ. The CDR3 loop reads CASSPLAGVGETQYF. In nucleotides, the CDR3 is TGCGCCAGCAGCCCACTAGCGGGAGTCGGAGAGACCCAGTACTTC.

The sample holds many counts of this clonotype. The chain couples TRBV4-3 to TRBJ2-1; D might be TRBD1 (5 bases). Germline assignment: CDR1 LGHNA and CDR2 YSLEER. The CDR3 covers 16 residues. V lost 0 bases to trimming and J lost 9 bases, with 18 bases between them. CDR3 bases: TGCGCCAGCAGCCAAGATCTAGGGGCCGGATGGAGTGAGCAGTTCTTC. Its protein is CASSQDLGAGWSEQFF.

This clonotype came up many times. The chain joins TRBV10-2 to TRBJ2-5; TRBD1 aligns across 8 bases. V lost 5 bases, J lost 1 base, and 6 bases stayed unmatched. There are 15 residues in the CDR3. Germline V CDR1 and CDR2: WSHSY, SAAADI. The CDR3 DNA reads TGCGCCAGCAGTACGGACAGGGTACTCCAAGAGACCCAGTACTTC. The encoded protein is CASSTDRVLQETQYF.

This clonotype was observed at least ten times. The rearrangement links TRBV6-5 to TRBJ2-3; no clear D. Trimming removed 3 bases at V and 2 bases at J, with 9 bases between. Germline lookup yields CDR1 MNHEY and CDR2 SVGAGI. The CDR3 is 14 residues long. The CDR3 DNA sequence: TGTGCCAGCAGTTATGATCTACACACAGATACGCAGTATTTT. It encodes CASSYDLHTDTQYF.

In this sample, this clonotype turned up a few times. The chain uses TRBV25-1 and TRBJ2-1, with D perhaps TRBD1 or TRBD2 (5 bases each). The germline V gene encodes CDR1 MGHDK and CDR2 SYGVNS. CDR3 length: 10 residues. V was shortened by 8 bases and J by 8 bases, with 7 bases between the two germline ends. CDR3 sequence (DNA): TGTGCCAGCGGGGACGATGAGCAGTTCTTC. It specifies CASGDDEQFF.

This clonotype has a count of ten or more. V usage is TRBV7-2 and J usage is TRBJ2-2; D uncertain. Deletions cut 2 bases from V and 4 bases from J, with 8 bases between. The CDR3 is made up of 14 amino acids. In germline, CDR1 is SGHTA, CDR2 FQGNSA. This CDR3 is CASSLLSFTGELFF. The CDR3 nucleotides read TGTGCCAGCAGCTTATTGTCGTTCACCGGGGAGCTGTTTTTT.